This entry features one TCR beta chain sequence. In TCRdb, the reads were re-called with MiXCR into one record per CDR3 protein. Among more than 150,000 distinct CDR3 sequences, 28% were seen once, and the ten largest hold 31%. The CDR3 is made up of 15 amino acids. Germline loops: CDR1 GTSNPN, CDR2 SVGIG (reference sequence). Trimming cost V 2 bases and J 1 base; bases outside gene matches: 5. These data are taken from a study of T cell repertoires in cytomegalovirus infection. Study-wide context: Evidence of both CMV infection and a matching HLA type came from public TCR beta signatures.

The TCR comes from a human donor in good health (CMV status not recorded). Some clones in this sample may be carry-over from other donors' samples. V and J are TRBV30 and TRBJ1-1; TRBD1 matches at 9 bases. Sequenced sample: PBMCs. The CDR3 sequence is CAWSQGTGRNTEAFF. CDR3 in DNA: TGTGCCTGGAGTCAAGGGACAGGGCGGAACACTGAAGCTTTCTTT. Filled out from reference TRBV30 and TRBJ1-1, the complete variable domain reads SQTIHQWPATLVQPVGSPLSLECTVEGTSNPNLYWYRQAAGRGLQLLFYSVGIGQISSEVPQNLSASRPQDRQFILSSKKLLLSDSGFYLCAWSQGTGRNTEAFFGQGTRLTVV.